This T cell receptor beta chain was recovered during a study of blood T cell repertoires in COVID-19. The assay was immunoSEQ multiplex PCR, and TCRdb's table has in-frame clones only and misses some. Counted here are 360,000 or so clones, about nine tenths occurring once; the ten biggest clones make up 3% to 4%. Trimming took off 4 bases at V and 1 base at J, with 16 bases between the two ends. CDR1 is SGDLS and CDR2 is YYNGEE in the germline V gene. The CDR3 length is 16 residues. The specimen was peripheral blood. V usage is TRBV9 and J usage is TRBJ2-3; D is possibly TRBD2 (6 bases). The source of this sequence is a woman between 55 and 75 years old with COVID-19, enrolled during active disease. CDR3 coding DNA: TGTGCCAGCAGCCTGGGACTTCACCCAGGCACAGATACGCAGTATTTT. This gives the protein CASSLGLHPGTDTQYF.